This T cell receptor (beta chain) was profiled in a study of PD-1 blockade in classical Hodgkin lymphoma. For the study at large: Nivolumab 3 mg/kg was given intravenously every 2 weeks. Notes on the study in general: Initiation of nivolumab under 1 year after ASCT led to exclusion of patients. Diversity in CD4+ TCRs, unlike that measured in CD8+ TCRs, had risen significantly by C4D1.

Time point specified: cycle 4 day 1 (C4D1), after more than 5 weeks of nivolumab. Every single patient, without exception, relapsed after autologous stem cell transplantation, and brentuximab vedotin exposure varied. Researchers report purifying CD4+ T cells from thawed PBMCs by magnetic negative selection. About this clone itself: Its antigen is unidentified.

The J segment lost 4 bases and the V segment lost 0 bases, leaving 8 bases of the junction unmatched. The germline V gene has CDR1 GTSNPN and CDR2 SVGIG (reference sequence). The CDR3 contains 16 residues. TCRdb keeps only in-frame clones here, not all; method: immunoSEQ multiplex PCR. The table includes 15,000 to 20,000 clones, roughly 80% detected once. The clonotype comes from a human donor with classical Hodgkin lymphoma. Sequencing was performed on CD4+ T cells from blood, taken before the fourth cycle of nivolumab. V gene TRBV30 combines with J gene TRBJ2-1; 8 nucleotides agree with TRBD2. The CDR3 here is CAWSVFPGGFYNEQFF. The CDR3, as DNA: TGTGCCTGGAGTGTATTCCCGGGAGGGTTTTACAATGAGCAGTTCTTC.